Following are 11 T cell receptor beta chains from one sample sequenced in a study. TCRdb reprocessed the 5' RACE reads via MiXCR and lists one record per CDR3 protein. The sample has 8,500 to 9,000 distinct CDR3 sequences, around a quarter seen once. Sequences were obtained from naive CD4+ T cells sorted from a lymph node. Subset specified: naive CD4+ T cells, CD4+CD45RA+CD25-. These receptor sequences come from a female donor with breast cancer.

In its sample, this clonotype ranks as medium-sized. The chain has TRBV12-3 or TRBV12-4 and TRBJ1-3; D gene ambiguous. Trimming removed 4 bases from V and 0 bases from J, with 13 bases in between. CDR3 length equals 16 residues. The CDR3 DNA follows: TGTGCCAGCAGTTCCCTTCGTTGGGGCTCTGGAAACACCATATATTTT. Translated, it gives CASSSLRWGSGNTIYF.

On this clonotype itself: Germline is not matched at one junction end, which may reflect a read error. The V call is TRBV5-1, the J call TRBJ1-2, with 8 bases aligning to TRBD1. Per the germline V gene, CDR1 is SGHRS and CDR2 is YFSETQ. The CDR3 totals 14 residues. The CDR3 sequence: CAGSFDRGNYGHTF. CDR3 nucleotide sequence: TGCGCCGGCAGCTTTGACAGGGGAAACTATGGCCACACCTTC.

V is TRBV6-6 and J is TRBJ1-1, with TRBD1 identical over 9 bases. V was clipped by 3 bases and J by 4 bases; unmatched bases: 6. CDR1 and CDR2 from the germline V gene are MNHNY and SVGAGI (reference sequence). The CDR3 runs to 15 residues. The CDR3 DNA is TGTGCCAGCAGTTATGGACAGGGGCGGGGCACTGAAGCTTTCTTT. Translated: CASSYGQGRGTEAFF.

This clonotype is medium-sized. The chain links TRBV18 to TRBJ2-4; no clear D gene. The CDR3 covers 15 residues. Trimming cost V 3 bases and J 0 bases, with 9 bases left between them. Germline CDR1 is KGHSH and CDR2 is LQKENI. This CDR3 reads CASSPQTVAKNIQYF. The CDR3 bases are TGTGCCAGCTCACCCCAGACGGTAGCCAAAAACATTCAGTACTTC.

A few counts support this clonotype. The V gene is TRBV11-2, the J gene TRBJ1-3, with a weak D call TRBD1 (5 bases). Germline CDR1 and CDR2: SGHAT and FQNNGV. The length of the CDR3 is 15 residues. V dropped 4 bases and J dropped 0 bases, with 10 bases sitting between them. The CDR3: CASSWDPSSGNTIYF. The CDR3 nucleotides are TGTGCCAGCAGCTGGGACCCTAGCTCTGGAAACACCATATATTTT.

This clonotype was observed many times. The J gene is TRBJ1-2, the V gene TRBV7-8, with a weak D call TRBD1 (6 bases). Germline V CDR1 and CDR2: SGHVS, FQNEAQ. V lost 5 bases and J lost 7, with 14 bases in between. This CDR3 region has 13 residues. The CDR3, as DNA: TGTGCCAGCAGCCAACAGGGCTCGGGTGGCTACACCTTC. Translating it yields CASSQQGSGGYTF.

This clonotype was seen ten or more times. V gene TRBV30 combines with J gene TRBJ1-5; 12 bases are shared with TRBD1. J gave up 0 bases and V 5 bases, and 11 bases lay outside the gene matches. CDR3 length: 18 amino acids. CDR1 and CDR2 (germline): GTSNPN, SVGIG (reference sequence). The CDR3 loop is CAWSSTGQGAYSNQPQHF. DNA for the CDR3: TGTGCCTGGTCCTCGACGGGACAGGGGGCTTATAGCAATCAGCCCCAGCATTTT.

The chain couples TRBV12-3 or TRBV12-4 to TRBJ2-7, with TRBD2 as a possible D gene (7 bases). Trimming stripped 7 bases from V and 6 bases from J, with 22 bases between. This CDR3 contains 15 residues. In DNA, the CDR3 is TGTGCCAGCAACCTAAGGGGGGGCACTGGATTCGAGCAGTACTTC. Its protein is CASNLRGGTGFEQYF.

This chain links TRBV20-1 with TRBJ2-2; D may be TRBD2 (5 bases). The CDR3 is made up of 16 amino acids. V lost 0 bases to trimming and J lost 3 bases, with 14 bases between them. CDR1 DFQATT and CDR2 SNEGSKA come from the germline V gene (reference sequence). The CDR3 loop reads CSARDVSSRYTGELFF. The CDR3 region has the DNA TGCAGTGCTAGAGATGTGTCTAGCCGGTACACCGGGGAGCTGTTTTTT.

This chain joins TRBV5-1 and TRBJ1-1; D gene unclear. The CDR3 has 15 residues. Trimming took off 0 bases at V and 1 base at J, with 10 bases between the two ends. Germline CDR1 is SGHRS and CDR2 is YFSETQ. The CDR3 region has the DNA TGCGCCAGCAGCTTGGACGCCTCAGGGAACACTGAAGCTTTCTTT. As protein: CASSLDASGNTEAFF.

The CDR3 spells CAWSGARQPITNTEAFF. CDR3 DNA: TGTGCCTGGAGTGGCGCTCGACAGCCAATAACGAACACTGAAGCTTTCTTT. This chain joins TRBV30 and TRBJ1-1; possibly TRBD1 for D (5 bases). Trimming pared 1 base from V and 1 base from J, leaving 19 bases between. The CDR3 length is 17 residues. Germline V gene sequence: CDR1 GTSNPN, CDR2 SVGIG (reference sequence).